Shown below are 20 T cell receptor beta chains from a single sample sequenced in a study of OX40 agonist ivuxolimab in advanced cancers. Clones were sequenced by immunoSEQ multiplex PCR, and TCRdb holds only the in-frame ones, with some missing. The repertoire includes about 80,000 clones, approximately 90% of them detected once, and around 0.45% sits in the top ten. This specimen was CD4+ or CD8+ T cells sorted from blood, taken in a trial of the OX40 agonist ivuxolimab. The receptors shown here come from an adult with an advanced solid tumor such as melanoma, head and neck, liver or kidney cancer.

The V gene is TRBV4-2, the J gene TRBJ1-2; tentative D call: TRBD1 (5 bases). This CDR3 spans 14 amino acids. CDR1 LGHNA and CDR2 YNFKEQ come from the germline V gene. V was pared by 0 bases and J by 4 bases, with 9 bases between. This CDR3 is CASSQDYRLYGYTF. The CDR3 DNA sequence: TGTGCCAGCAGCCAAGATTACAGGCTCTATGGCTACACCTTC.

This chain joins TRBV11-2 and TRBJ1-2, with 7 bases lining up with TRBD1. Germline assignment: CDR1 SGHAT and CDR2 FQNNGV. This CDR3 region has 14 residues. The V segment lost 3 bases and the J segment 6 bases; nucleotides outside the gene matches: 7. The CDR3 protein is CASSFASGGNGYTF. In DNA, the CDR3 is TGTGCCAGCAGCTTTGCCTCAGGGGGAAATGGCTACACCTTC.

The chain combines TRBV4-3 with TRBJ2-7, with 9 bases identical to TRBD1. This CDR3 contains 14 residues. V lost 5 bases to trimming and J lost 7 bases; unmatched junction nucleotides: 9. The germline V gene encodes CDR1 LGHNA and CDR2 YSLEER. The CDR3 here is CASSKRQGVEEQYF. The CDR3 nucleotides read TGCGCCAGCAGCAAAAGACAGGGGGTTGAAGAGCAGTACTTC.

This clone was found once. V usage is TRBV15 and J usage is TRBJ1-2; D is unclear. The CDR3 contains 13 residues. V was pared by 0 bases and J by 7 bases, with 9 bases between. Per the germline V gene, CDR1 is LNHNV and CDR2 is YYDKDF (reference sequence). The CDR3 nucleotides read TGTGCCACCAGCAGAGATCTGGAGGGTGGCTACACCTTC. This codes for CATSRDLEGGYTF.

This clone was counted once. J is TRBJ1-3 and V is TRBV5-4; no clear D gene. Per germline, CDR1 SGHNT and CDR2 YYREEE (reference sequence). This CDR3 region has 14 residues. Trimming removed 4 bases from V and 8 bases from J, with 16 bases in between. CDR3 bases: TGTGCCAGCAGCGAGGACCTCGCGGACGACACCATATATTTT. It yields the protein CASSEDLADDTIYF. The full variable domain, with the rest looked up from reference TRBV5-4 and TRBJ1-3, is ETGVTQSPTHLIKTRGQQVTLRCSSQSGHNTVSWYQQALGQGPQFIFQYYREEENGRGNFPPRFSGLQFPNYSSELNVNALELDDSALYLCASSEDLADDTIYFGEGSWLTVV.

The V gene is TRBV11-1, the J gene TRBJ1-1, with 9 positions matching TRBD1. Germline CDR1 is SGHAT and CDR2 is FQDESV (reference sequence). The junction had 20 bases not matched to a gene; V was cut back by 5 bases and J by 10 bases. There are 17 residues in the CDR3. As DNA, the CDR3 is TGTGCCAGCAGCCCAGCAACCTTGACAGGGGGTGTCGGGGGAGCTTTCTTT. This translates into CASSPATLTGGVGGAFF.

The chain joins TRBV6-1 to TRBJ2-2, with TRBD2 as a possible D gene (5 bases). The germline V gene encodes CDR1 MNHNS and CDR2 SASEGT. Between the trimmed V and J ends, which lost 0 bases and 6 bases, there was a span of 11 bases. The CDR3 extends over 15 amino acids. The CDR3 coding sequence is TGTGCCAGCAGTGAAGCAGGAGGTTTTGCCGGGGAGCTGTTTTTT. This codes for CASSEAGGFAGELFF.

The rearrangement links TRBV18 to TRBJ1-5; no firm D call. The CDR3 extends over 16 amino acids. Looked up from germline, CDR1 is KGHSH and CDR2 is LQKENI. Between the trimmed V and J ends, which lost 5 bases and 0 bases, there was a span of 14 bases. The CDR3 is CASSTGPSYSNQPQHF. CDR3 sequence (DNA): TGTGCCAGCTCAACCGGACCTTCGTATAGCAATCAGCCCCAGCATTTT.

The chain links TRBV27 to TRBJ1-2, with TRBD1 identical over 7 bases. CDR3 size: 14 residues. CDR1 is MNHEY, CDR2 SMNVEV, per germline (reference sequence). V lost 6 bases and J lost 4; bases outside the gene matches: 8. CDR3: CASRTGSQLYGYTF. In DNA form, the CDR3 reads TGTGCCAGCAGGACAGGGTCCCAGCTCTATGGCTACACCTTC.

The rearrangement joins TRBV6-5 to TRBJ1-2; unclear D gene. Germline-derived CDR1 and CDR2 are MNHEY and SVGAGI. CDR3 length equals 14 residues. The V end was cut by 3 bases, the J end by 3 bases, with 11 bases between. The CDR3 loop reads CASSYRASDYGYTF. The DNA of the CDR3 is TGTGCCAGCAGTTATCGGGCCAGTGACTATGGCTACACCTTC.

The CDR3 bases are TGTGCCAGCAGCCGGGACCCGACGTCAAATGAGCAGTTCTTC. Amino acids: CASSRDPTSNEQFF. The chain combines TRBV7-2 with TRBJ2-1, with D possibly being TRBD1 or TRBD2 (5 bases each). Trimming removed 5 bases from V and 7 bases from J, with 15 bases in between. The CDR3 spans 14 residues. In germline, CDR1 is SGHTA, CDR2 FQGNSA.

The chain has TRBV9 and TRBJ1-3; 8 positions agree with TRBD1. The length of the CDR3 is 23 residues. The V gene's germline CDR1 is SGDLS and CDR2 YYNGEE. Trimming took 4 bases from V and 0 from J; bases not matched to a gene: 27. CDR3 nucleotides: TGTGCCAGCAGCCTTGGGACAGGAGCCAGTCCACAAAAGGGAGGACCCTCTGGAAACACCATATATTTT. Translating it yields CASSLGTGASPQKGGPSGNTIYF.

This sequence joins TRBV7-9 and TRBJ1-1; D unclear. V lost 3 bases and J 4 bases, leaving 9 bases between the germline ends. The CDR3 runs to 13 residues. CDR1 and CDR2 (germline): SEHNR, FQNEAQ (reference sequence). Here the CDR3 DNA reads TGTGCCAGCAGCTTTGCTGTGGGCACTGAAGCTTTCTTT. The encoded protein is CASSFAVGTEAFF.

The chain couples TRBV2 to TRBJ2-5, with no clear D. The ends were cut back, 6 bases at V and 4 bases at J, with 6 bases in the middle. Germline V gene sequence: CDR1 SNHLY, CDR2 FYNNEI. The CDR3 contains 11 residues. The CDR3 spells CASRDGETQYF. The DNA for the CDR3 is TGTGCCAGCAGAGACGGAGAGACCCAGTACTTC.

The sample holds a few counts of this clone. The chain combines TRBV18 with TRBJ2-7; D gene unclear. V lost 3 bases and J 3 bases, leaving 15 bases between the germline ends. The CDR3 contains 15 residues. Germline V gives CDR1 KGHSH, CDR2 LQKENI. CDR3 protein: CASSPESRTNYEQYF. The CDR3, as DNA: TGTGCCAGCTCACCGGAGTCTAGAACCAACTACGAGCAGTACTTC.

This chain connects TRBV18 to TRBJ2-1, with 8 bases matching TRBD2. The germline V gene has CDR1 KGHSH and CDR2 LQKENI. V shed 2 bases, J shed 5 bases, and the junction held 2 bases outside the gene matches. The CDR3 contains 14 residues. CDR3 bases: TGTGCCAGCTCACCAATCGGGGGGGACAATGAGCAGTTCTTC. The encoded protein is CASSPIGGDNEQFF.

J is TRBJ2-5 and V is TRBV18; perhaps TRBD2 as D (6 bases). V lost 0 bases, J lost 4 bases, and 6 bases lay in between. This CDR3 region has 13 residues. CDR1 and CDR2 (germline): KGHSH, LQKENI. In DNA, the CDR3 is TGTGCCAGCTCACCACCGGGGGGAGAGACCCAGTACTTC. Protein sequence: CASSPPGGETQYF.

V usage is TRBV6-6 and J usage is TRBJ2-3; no clear D gene. V was pared by 5 bases and J by 2 bases, with 5 bases between. Germline values: CDR1 MNHNY, CDR2 SVGAGI (reference sequence). This CDR3 spans 12 amino acids. The CDR3 nucleotides are TGTGCCAGCAGTAAACACACAGATACGCAGTATTTT. It encodes CASSKHTDTQYF.

The genes are TRBV4-2 and TRBJ2-5, with TRBD1 matching over 11 bases. This CDR3 contains 16 residues. Germline-derived CDR1 and CDR2 are LGHNA and YNFKEQ. The trim removed 2 bases at V and 5 bases at J, leaving 7 bases unmatched. Here the CDR3 DNA reads TGTGCCAGCAGCCAACCGGACAGGGGGCGAGGGGAGACCCAGTACTTC. It translates to CASSQPDRGRGETQYF.

This chain joins TRBV9 and TRBJ2-3; D is unclear. V lost 0 bases to trimming and J lost 2 bases, with 10 bases between them. Germline CDR1 and CDR2: SGDLS and YYNGEE. The CDR3 covers 15 residues. This CDR3 reads CASSVAQTDTDTQYF. The CDR3, as DNA: TGTGCCAGCAGCGTAGCTCAGACGGACACAGATACGCAGTATTTT.